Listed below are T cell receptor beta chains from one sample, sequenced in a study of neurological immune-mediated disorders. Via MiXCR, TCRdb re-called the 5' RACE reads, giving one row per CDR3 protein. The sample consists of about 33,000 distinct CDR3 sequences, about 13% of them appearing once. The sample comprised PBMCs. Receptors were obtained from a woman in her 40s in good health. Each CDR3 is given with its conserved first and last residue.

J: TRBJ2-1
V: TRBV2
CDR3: CASSGAAGYNEQFF

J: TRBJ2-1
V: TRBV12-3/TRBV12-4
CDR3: CASSGDRGYNEQFF

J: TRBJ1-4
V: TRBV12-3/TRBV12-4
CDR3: CASSLGQGDEKLFF

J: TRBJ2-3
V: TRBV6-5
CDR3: CASSYSGLAGVDTQYF

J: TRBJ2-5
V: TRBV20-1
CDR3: CSARDQRLATQETQYF

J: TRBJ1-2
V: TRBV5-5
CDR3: CASSTSGTGYLGYTF

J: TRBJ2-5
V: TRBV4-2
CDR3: CASSQAGTGNQETQYF

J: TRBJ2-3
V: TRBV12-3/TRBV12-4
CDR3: CASSSRTSTDTQYF

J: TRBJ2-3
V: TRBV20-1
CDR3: CSARRTSRLGTADTQYF

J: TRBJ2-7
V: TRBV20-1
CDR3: CSGQGFNEQYF

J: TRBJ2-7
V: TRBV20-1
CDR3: CSASGPGPADYEQYF

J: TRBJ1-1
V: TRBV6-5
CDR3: CASRGTLNTEAFF

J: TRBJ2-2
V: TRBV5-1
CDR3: CASSPLQVTGELFF

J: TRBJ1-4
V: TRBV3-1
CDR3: CASSQVSGTTEKLFF

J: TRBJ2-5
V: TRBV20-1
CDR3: CSAIKGTSGETQYF